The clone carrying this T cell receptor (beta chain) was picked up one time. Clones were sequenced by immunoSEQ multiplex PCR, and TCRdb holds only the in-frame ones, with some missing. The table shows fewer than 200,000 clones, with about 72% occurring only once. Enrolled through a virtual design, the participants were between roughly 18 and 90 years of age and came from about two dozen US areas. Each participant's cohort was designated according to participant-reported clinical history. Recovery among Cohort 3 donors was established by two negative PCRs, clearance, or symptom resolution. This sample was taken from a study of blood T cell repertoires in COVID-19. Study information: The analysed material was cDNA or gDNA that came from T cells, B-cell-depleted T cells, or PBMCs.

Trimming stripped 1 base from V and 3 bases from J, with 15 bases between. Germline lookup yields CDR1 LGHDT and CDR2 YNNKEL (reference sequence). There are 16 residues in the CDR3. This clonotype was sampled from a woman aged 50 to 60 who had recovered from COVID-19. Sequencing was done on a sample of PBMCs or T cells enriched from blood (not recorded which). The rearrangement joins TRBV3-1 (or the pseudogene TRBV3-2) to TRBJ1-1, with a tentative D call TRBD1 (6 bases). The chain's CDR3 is CASSQVGQQPYTEAFF. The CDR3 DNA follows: TGTGCCAGCAGCCAAGTAGGACAGCAACCTTACACTGAAGCTTTCTTT.